Listed below are T cell receptor beta chains from one sample, sequenced in a study of OX40 agonist ivuxolimab in advanced cancers. The repertoire was sequenced with immunoSEQ multiplex PCR; TCRdb's copy has only in-frame clones and lacks some. The profile covers around 45,000 clones, with more than 75% appearing a single time and around a fifth taken by the ten largest. This specimen was CD4+ or CD8+ T cells sorted from blood, taken in a trial of the OX40 agonist ivuxolimab. The receptors come from an adult with an advanced solid tumor such as melanoma, head and neck, liver or kidney cancer. CDR3s include the opening cysteine and the closing phenylalanine or tryptophan. The order of the fields is clone size, J gene, D gene, V gene, CDR3 DNA, CDR3 protein. The D gene is left open where the match is weak. Clone size appears in some rows only: once, few, many, or a class for an expanded clone.

once TRBJ2-2 NA TRBV27 TGTGCCAGCAGTTTTGGGGGGAACACCGGGGAGCTGTTTTTT CASSFGGNTGELFF
NA TRBJ1-1 NA TRBV30 TGTGCCTGGACAGAGATGAACACTGAAGCTTTCTTT CAWTEMNTEAFF
NA TRBJ2-1 NA TRBV19 TGTGCCAGTAGTATAGATCTCCCCCCGCTCTCCTACAATGAGCAGTTCTTC CASSIDLPPLSYNEQFF
once TRBJ2-1 NA TRBV27 TGTGCCAGCAGTTTTTCCGGACTATCATCTGAGCAGTTCTTC CASSFSGLSSEQFF
NA TRBJ2-7 NA TRBV28 TGTGCCAGCAGTTTCAGGGGCCGCCGGGTCTACGAGCAGTACTTC CASSFRGRRVYEQYF
NA TRBJ2-3 TRBD2 TRBV27 TGTGCCAGCCGGGGAGTAGCGGGAGGGTGGAATACGCAGTATTTT CASRGVAGGWNTQYF
NA TRBJ2-1 NA TRBV5-4 TGTGCCAGCAGCTCAGCGGAACTATCCTACAATGAGCAGTTCTTC CASSSAELSYNEQFF
NA TRBJ2-7 TRBD1 TRBV5-1 TGCGCCAGCTCGAGACAGGGGGCTGACGAGCAGTACTTC CASSRQGADEQYF
NA TRBJ2-1 NA TRBV27 TGTGCCAGCAGTTTATCGCCGAGTGGCGGGTACAATGAGCAGTTCTTC CASSLSPSGGYNEQFF
NA TRBJ1-1 NA TRBV5-3 TGTGCCAGACCTCGGGCCCCCCTAACTGAAGCTTTCTTT CARPRAPLTEAFF
NA TRBJ2-2 NA TRBV7-3 TGTGCCAGCAGCTCAGGGGCCGGGGAGCTGTTTTTT CASSSGAGELFF
once TRBJ2-5 NA TRBV25-1 TGTGCCAGCAGTGATCTGGGTGGTCAAGAGACCCAGTACTTC CASSDLGGQETQYF
NA TRBJ1-2 NA TRBV7-9 TGTGCCAGCAGCCAATCGGAGGGGGATGGCTACACCTTC CASSQSEGDGYTF
NA TRBJ2-7 TRBD2 TRBV2 TGTGCCAGCAGTCTACTAGCGGGGTCGTCGATCGGGGACGAGCAGTACTTC CASSLLAGSSIGDEQYF
few TRBJ2-7 NA TRBV4-2 TGTGCCAGCAGCCAAGAGGTATCGGGGGCCTCCTACGAGCAGTACTTC CASSQEVSGASYEQYF
NA TRBJ1-5 NA TRBV4-1 TGCGCCAGCAGCCAAGATGGAGGTGGCTTAGGTCAGCCCCAGCATTTT CASSQDGGGLGQPQHF
NA TRBJ2-2 TRBD2 TRBV7-6 TGTGCCAGCAGCTTAGAGTCCGGGACTAGCGGAATCGCGAACACCGGGGAGCTGTTTTTT CASSLESGTSGIANTGELFF
NA TRBJ1-3 TRBD1 TRBV6-5 TGTGCCAGCGGGACAGGGGGAGGAAACACCATATATTTT CASGTGGGNTIYF
NA TRBJ2-5 TRBD2 TRBV13 TGTGCCAGCAGCGAAGATAGCGGGGGGGGGAAAGAGACCCAGTACTTC CASSEDSGGGKETQYF
few TRBJ1-1 NA TRBV13 TGTGCCAGCAGCTTACGTGGGACTGAAGCTTTCTTT CASSLRGTEAFF
NA TRBJ2-3 TRBD1 TRBV19 TGTGCCAGTTGGGACAGGGGCACCGCGCAGTATTTT CASWDRGTAQYF
NA TRBJ2-1 TRBD2 TRBV5-8 TGTGCCAGCAGCTTGGAGAGTAGCGGGGGGGCCGGGAATGAGCAGTTCTTC CASSLESSGGAGNEQFF
NA TRBJ2-1 NA TRBV11-2 TGTGCCAGCTCTTCGGGGAGTTCCTACAATGAGCAGTTCTTC CASSSGSSYNEQFF
NA TRBJ2-7 TRBD2 TRBV7-6 TGTGCCAGCAGCCCCAGCGGGAGAATCTACGAGCAGTACTTC CASSPSGRIYEQYF
NA TRBJ2-4 TRBD1 TRBV28 TGTGCCAGCAGTTTTCCTCCACCGGGACAGGATGACCCCCTAGCCAAAAACATTCAGTACTTC CASSFPPPGQDDPLAKNIQYF
once TRBJ2-1 TRBD2 TRBV19 TGTGCCAGTAGTATAGGGGGACTAGCGGGGATTGAGCAGTTCTTC CASSIGGLAGIEQFF
NA TRBJ2-1 TRBD2 TRBV7-2 TGTGCCAGCAGCTTAGCGGGAGGGGCCCCCAATGAGCAGTTCTTC CASSLAGGAPNEQFF
NA TRBJ2-7 NA TRBV14 TGTGCCAGCAGCCAAGATAGTACAGGGATCTACGAGCAGTACTTC CASSQDSTGIYEQYF
NA TRBJ1-5 NA TRBV21-1 TGTGCCAGCAGCAGGGTTATTAGCAATCAGCCCCAGCATTTT CASSRVISNQPQHF
NA TRBJ2-3 TRBD2 TRBV5-4 TGTGCCAGCAGCTGGGGGGGAACTACAGATACGCAGTATTTT CASSWGGTTDTQYF
NA TRBJ1-1 NA TRBV7-9 TGTGCCAGCAGCTTAGGTGATATCTCTGAAGCTTTCTTT CASSLGDISEAFF
NA TRBJ2-7 TRBD1 TRBV2 TGTGCCAGCAGTGACGACAGGGAAAAATTATACGAGCAGTACTTC CASSDDREKLYEQYF
NA TRBJ2-3 NA TRBV28 TGTGCCAGCAGTTTGTTGGTGCTAGACACAGATACGCAGTATTTT CASSLLVLDTDTQYF
NA TRBJ2-7 NA TRBV5-1 TGCGCCAGCAGCTTGGCCGAGGGCCCAACCTACGAGCAGTACTTC CASSLAEGPTYEQYF
NA TRBJ2-3 NA TRBV5-5 TGTGCCAGCAGCTTGCCCTATAACCCTAGCACAGATACGCAGTATTTT CASSLPYNPSTDTQYF
NA TRBJ1-1 TRBD1 TRBV28 TGTGCCAGCAGTTTGGGACAGCAGAACACTGAAGCTTTCTTT CASSLGQQNTEAFF
once TRBJ2-7 TRBD2 TRBV5-6 TGTGCCAGCAGCTTGCAGCTAGCGGGAGACGAGCAGTACTTC CASSLQLAGDEQYF
NA TRBJ1-2 NA TRBV2 TGTGCCAGCAGTGAATTAAACGCCGAAGGCTATGGCTACACCTTC CASSELNAEGYGYTF
few TRBJ2-3 NA TRBV9 TGTGCCAGCAGCCCAGGCACAGATACGCAGTATTTT CASSPGTDTQYF
once TRBJ1-1 NA TRBV27 TGTGCCAGCAAGAGGGGGTCGGTGGGTGAAGCTTTCTTT CASKRGSVGEAFF
NA TRBJ2-3 TRBD2 TRBV2 TGTGCCTGCACCCCCCATCCTAGCGGGAGGACCCTCACAGATACGCAGTATTTT CACTPHPSGRTLTDTQYF
NA TRBJ2-5 NA TRBV7-6 TGTGCCAGCAGCTTAAACCTGGGTATTGTGATTGAGACCCAGTACTTC CASSLNLGIVIETQYF
NA TRBJ2-3 NA TRBV7-2 TGTGCCAGCAGCCCCCATAGCGGAACAGATACGCAGTATTTT CASSPHSGTDTQYF
NA TRBJ2-1 TRBD2 TRBV19 TGTGCCAGTACGACCTTAGCGGGAGGGGTCAATGAGCAGTTCTTC CASTTLAGGVNEQFF
NA TRBJ2-7 TRBD1 TRBV5-4 TGTGCCAGCAGCCTACCCGGGACAGCCTACGAGCAGTACTTC CASSLPGTAYEQYF
NA TRBJ2-1 NA TRBV13 TGTGCCAGCAGTCCACTATTCCAGACCTACAATGAGCAGTTCTTC CASSPLFQTYNEQFF
NA TRBJ2-7 NA TRBV6-5 TGTGCCAGCTGGACAGTGGACCGCTACGAGCAGTACTTC CASWTVDRYEQYF
NA TRBJ2-5 NA TRBV6-5 TGTGCCAGTTCATGGGGGCCCCAAGAGACCCAGTACTTC CASSWGPQETQYF
NA TRBJ1-5 NA TRBV28 TGTGCCAGCAGCCCCAGGGGCAGGGAGGGTCAGCCCCAGCATTTT CASSPRGREGQPQHF